Following are 3 T cell receptor beta chains from one sample sequenced in a study of T-cell reconstitution after alpha-beta-depleted transplantation in children. During its preparation, the TCRbeta library received unique molecular identifiers. MiXCR, applied by TCRdb to the PCR reads, yields one record per CDR3 protein. The sample includes some 240,000 distinct CDR3 sequences, approximately 9.9% of them seen just once. Material: PBMCs from the stem cell graft donor, obtained from the stem cell graft. The receptors were sampled from a human donor who donated a stem cell graft to a child with SCID.

The J gene is TRBJ1-2, the V gene TRBV7-3, with a weak D call TRBD1 (6 bases). Trimming cost V 5 bases and J 8 bases, with 15 bases left between them. This CDR3 has 13 amino acids. Per germline, CDR1 SGHTA and CDR2 FQGTGA. In nucleotides, the CDR3 is TGTGCCAGCAGCCCCCACCAGGGGATCGGCTACACCTTC. Protein sequence: CASSPHQGIGYTF.

CDR3 region: CASNPPVGTPYSYEQYF. The CDR3 nucleotides are TGTGCCAGCAACCCACCCGTCGGGACACCTTACTCCTACGAGCAGTACTTC. The genes are TRBV6-4 and TRBJ2-7; D may be TRBD1 (6 bases). Germline CDR1 MRHNA, CDR2 SNTAGT. The V end was cut by 7 bases, the J end by 0 bases, with 22 bases between. This CDR3 has 17 amino acids.

This clonotype was detected ten times or more. The V call is TRBV7-8, the J call TRBJ2-7; D might be TRBD1 (6 bases). The V end was cut by 3 bases, the J end by 4 bases, with 13 bases between. The CDR3 contains 14 residues. The V gene's germline CDR1 is SGHVS and CDR2 FQNEAQ. As DNA, the CDR3 is TGTGCCAGCAGCTTCAGGGCAGGGGTTTACGAGCAGTACTTC. Protein: CASSFRAGVYEQYF.